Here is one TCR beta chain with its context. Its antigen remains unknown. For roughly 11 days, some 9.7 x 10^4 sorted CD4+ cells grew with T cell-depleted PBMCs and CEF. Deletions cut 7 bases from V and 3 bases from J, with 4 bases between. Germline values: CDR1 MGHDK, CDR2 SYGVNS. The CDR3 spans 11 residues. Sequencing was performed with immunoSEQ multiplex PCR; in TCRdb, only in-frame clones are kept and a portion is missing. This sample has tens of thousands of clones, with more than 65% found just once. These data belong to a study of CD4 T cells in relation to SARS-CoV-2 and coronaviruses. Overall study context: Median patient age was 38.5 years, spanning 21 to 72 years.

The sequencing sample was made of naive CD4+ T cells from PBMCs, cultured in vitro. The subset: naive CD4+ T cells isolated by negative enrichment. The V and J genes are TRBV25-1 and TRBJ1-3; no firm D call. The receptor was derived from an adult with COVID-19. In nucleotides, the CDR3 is TGTGCCAGCATATATGGAAACACCATATATTTT. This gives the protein CASIYGNTIYF.